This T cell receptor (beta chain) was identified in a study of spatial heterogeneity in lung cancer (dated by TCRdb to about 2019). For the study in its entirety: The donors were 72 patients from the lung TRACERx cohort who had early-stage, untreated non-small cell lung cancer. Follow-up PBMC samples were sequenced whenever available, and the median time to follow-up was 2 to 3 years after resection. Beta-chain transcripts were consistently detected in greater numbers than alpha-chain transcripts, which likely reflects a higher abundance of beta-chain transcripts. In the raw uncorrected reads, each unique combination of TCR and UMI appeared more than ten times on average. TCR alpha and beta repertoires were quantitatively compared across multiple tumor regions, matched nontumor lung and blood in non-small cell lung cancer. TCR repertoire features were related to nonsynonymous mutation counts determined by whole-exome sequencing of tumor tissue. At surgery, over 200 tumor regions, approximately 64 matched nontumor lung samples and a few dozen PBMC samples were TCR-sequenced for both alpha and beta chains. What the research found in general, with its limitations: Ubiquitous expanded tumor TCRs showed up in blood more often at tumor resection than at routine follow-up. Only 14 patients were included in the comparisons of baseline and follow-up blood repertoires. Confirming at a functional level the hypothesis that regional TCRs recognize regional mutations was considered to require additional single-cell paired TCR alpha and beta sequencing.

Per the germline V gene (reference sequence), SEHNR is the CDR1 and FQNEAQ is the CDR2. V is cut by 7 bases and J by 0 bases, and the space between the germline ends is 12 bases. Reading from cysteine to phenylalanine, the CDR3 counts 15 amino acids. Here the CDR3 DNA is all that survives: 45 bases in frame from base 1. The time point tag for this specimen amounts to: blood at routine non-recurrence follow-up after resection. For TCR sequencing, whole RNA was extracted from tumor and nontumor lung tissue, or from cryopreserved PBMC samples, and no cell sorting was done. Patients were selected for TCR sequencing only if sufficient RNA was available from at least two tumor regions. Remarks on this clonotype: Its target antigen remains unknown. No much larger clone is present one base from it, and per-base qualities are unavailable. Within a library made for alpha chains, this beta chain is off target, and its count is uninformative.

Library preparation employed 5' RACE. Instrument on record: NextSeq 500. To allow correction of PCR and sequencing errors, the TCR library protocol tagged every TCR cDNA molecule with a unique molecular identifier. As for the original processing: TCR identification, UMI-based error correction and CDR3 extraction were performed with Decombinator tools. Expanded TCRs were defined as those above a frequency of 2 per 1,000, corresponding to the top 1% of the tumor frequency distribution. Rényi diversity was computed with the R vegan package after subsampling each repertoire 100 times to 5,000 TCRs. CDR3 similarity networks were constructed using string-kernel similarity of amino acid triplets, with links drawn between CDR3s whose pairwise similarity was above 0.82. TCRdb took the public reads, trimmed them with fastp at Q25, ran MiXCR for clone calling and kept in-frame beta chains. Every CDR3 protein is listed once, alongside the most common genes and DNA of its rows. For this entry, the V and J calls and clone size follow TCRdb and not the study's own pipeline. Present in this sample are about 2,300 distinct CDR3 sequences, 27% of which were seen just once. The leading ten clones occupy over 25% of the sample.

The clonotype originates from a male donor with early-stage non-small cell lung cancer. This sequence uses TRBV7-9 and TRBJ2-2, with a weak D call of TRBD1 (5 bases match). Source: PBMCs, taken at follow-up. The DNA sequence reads TGTGCCAGCACCCTCGACAGTGCGAACACCGGGGAGCTGTTTTTT. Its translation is CASTLDSANTGELFF.